The 22 T cell receptor beta chains presented below share a single source sample, sequenced in a study of T cell repertoires in cytomegalovirus infection. TCRdb recomputed calls from the reads with MiXCR, one row per CDR3 protein. This sample yields some 800,000 distinct CDR3 sequences, of which approximately 32% are seen a single time; around 12% belongs to the top ten. For these receptors, no antigen is known. This material consisted of cultured CD8+ T cells from PBMCs, taken from culture after CMV antigen stimulation. The receptors originated from a human donor in good health (CMV status not recorded). Some clones in this sample may be carry-over from other donors' samples.

The chain carries TRBV6-2 or TRBV6-3 and TRBJ2-5, with D perhaps TRBD2 (6 bases). Trimming stripped 2 bases from V and 5 bases from J, with 12 bases between. Germline CDR1 is MNHEY and CDR2 is SVGEGT. This CDR3 comprises 14 residues. CDR3: CASSYGTAGETQYF. DNA of the CDR3: TGTGCCAGCAGTTACGGTACCGCGGGGGAGACCCAGTACTTC.

This clonotype showed up just a few times. The CDR3 loop is CASSYSNHYGYTF. The CDR3 DNA reads TGTGCCAGCAGTTACTCGAATCACTATGGCTACACCTTC. This chain connects TRBV6-6 to TRBJ1-2; D is unresolved. Trimming shortened V by 0 bases and J by 3 bases, and 5 bases separated the two germline ends. Germline V gene sequence: CDR1 MNHNY, CDR2 SVGAGI (reference sequence). The CDR3 length is 13 residues.

This clonotype was counted between two and nine times. The chain has TRBV7-9 and TRBJ2-2; TRBD1 aligns across 8 bases. CDR1 and CDR2 from the germline V gene are SEHNR and FQNEAQ (reference sequence). Trimming took 7 bases from V and 7 from J; bases not matched to a gene: 2. This CDR3 spans 12 amino acids. CDR3 in DNA: TGTGCCAGCACCAGGGGGCGCGGGGAGCTGTTTTTT. The encoded protein is CASTRGRGELFF.

This clonotype was detected only a few times. The chain employs TRBV6-2 or TRBV6-3 and TRBJ1-5; a possible D gene is TRBD1 (5 bases). The CDR3 contains 13 residues. Germline V gene lookup returns CDR1 MNHEY and CDR2 SVGEGT. The ends were cut back, 8 bases at V and 4 bases at J, with 12 bases in the middle. CDR3 residues: CASGTGLNQPQHF. CDR3 coding DNA: TGTGCCAGCGGCACAGGACTGAATCAGCCCCAGCATTTT.

This sequence joins TRBV10-3 and TRBJ2-3; D might be TRBD2 (6 bases). Germline CDR1 ENHRY, CDR2 SYGVKD. This CDR3 is 13 amino acids long. V dropped 7 bases and J dropped 6 bases, with 14 bases sitting between them. CDR3 protein: CAIKAAGSDTQYF. The CDR3 DNA reads as TGTGCCATCAAGGCTGCGGGGTCCGATACGCAGTATTTT.

This chain links TRBV7-8 with TRBJ2-5; D gene uncertain. CDR1 and CDR2 (germline): SGHVS, FQNEAQ. The CDR3 is 14 residues long. V lost 5 bases to trimming and J lost 1 base, with 11 bases between them. In nucleotides, the CDR3 is TGTGCCAGCAGCCGTGGTGCAGCCCAAGAGACCCAGTACTTC. This sequence encodes CASSRGAAQETQYF.

With regard to this clonotype: This may come from a read error, since a much larger clone is one base off. V gene TRBV7-2 combines with J gene TRBJ2-1; 12 positions match TRBD1. The length of the CDR3 is 15 residues. CDR1 is SGHTA, CDR2 FQGNSA, per germline. V shed 5 bases, J shed 9 bases, and the junction held 8 bases outside the gene matches. CDR3 sequence (DNA): TGTGCCAGCAGCATGGGACAGGGGGCGCACACTGAGCAGTTCTTC. It specifies CASSMGQGAHTEQFF.

This clonotype has at least ten counts. The V call is TRBV7-2, the J call TRBJ2-5, with 7 positions matching TRBD2. V was clipped by 5 bases and J by 2 bases; unmatched bases: 11. Germline CDR1 SGHTA, CDR2 FQGNSA. The CDR3 has 16 residues. This CDR3 reads CASSLRSGVVQETQYF. The DNA for the CDR3 is TGTGCCAGCAGCCTAAGAAGCGGGGTAGTTCAAGAGACCCAGTACTTC.

The rearrangement uses TRBV10-3 and TRBJ1-1, with TRBD1 as a possible D gene (5 bases). Germline lookup yields CDR1 ENHRY and CDR2 SYGVKD. Trimming left V 2 bases short and J 2 bases short, with 12 bases between. The length of the CDR3 is 15 residues. In DNA, the CDR3 is TGTGCCATCAGTGAGGGGGGAACAGGTAACACTGAAGCTTTCTTT. This translates into CAISEGGTGNTEAFF.

In regard to this clonotype: One junction end disagrees with the germline gene, perhaps due to a read error. The V gene is TRBV27, the J gene TRBJ2-2; D is tentatively TRBD1 or TRBD2 (6 bases each). Germline CDR1 MNHEY, CDR2 SMNVEV (reference sequence). The CDR3 has 15 residues. The CDR3 region is CANSFFGGGTGELFF. The CDR3 coding sequence is TGTGCCAACAGTTTCTTCGGGGGCGGTACCGGGGAGCTGTTTTTT.

The table lists this clonotype with a count of one. The genes are TRBV6-5 and TRBJ1-5; 10 nucleotides agree with TRBD1. Germline values: CDR1 MNHEY, CDR2 SVGAGI. The CDR3 loop spans 13 amino acids. V lost 8 bases, J lost 7 bases, and 5 bases stayed unmatched. The DNA for the CDR3 is TGTGCCAGCGCGACAGGGGGCAGGCAGCCCCAGCATTTT. Translated, it gives CASATGGRQPQHF.

The chain couples TRBV20-1 to TRBJ2-1; 16 bases map to TRBD2. V gave up 3 bases and J gave up 4 bases; unmatched junction bases: 9. This CDR3 region has 18 residues. Germline lookup yields CDR1 DFQATT and CDR2 SNEGSKA (reference sequence). CDR3: CSARAGTSGGGIYNEQFF. The CDR3, as DNA: TGCAGTGCTAGGGCCGGGACTAGCGGGGGGGGTATTTACAATGAGCAGTTCTTC.

The V gene is TRBV4-1, the J gene TRBJ2-7; D gene uncertain. Trimming removed 0 bases at V and 1 base at J, with 7 bases between. Germline CDR1 and CDR2: MGHRA and YSYEKL. This CDR3 contains 14 residues. CDR3 bases: TGCGCCAGCAGCCAAGATCCGGATTCCTACGAGCAGTACGTC. Protein sequence: CASSQDPDSYEQYV.

This clonotype came up a few times. The rearrangement uses TRBV11-3 and TRBJ1-1, with 9 nucleotides matching TRBD1. With 7 bases clipped from V and 3 bases from J, the junction kept 15 bases outside the gene matches. There are 17 residues in the CDR3. Looked up from germline, CDR1 is SGHNT and CDR2 is YENEEA. Here the CDR3 DNA reads TGTGCCAGCATCCCCCCCGGGACAGGGAAAATCCACACTGAAGCTTTCTTT. It is translated as CASIPPGTGKIHTEAFF.

Ten or more counts support this clonotype. The chain employs TRBV6-1 and TRBJ2-7, with TRBD2 as a possible D gene (6 bases). CDR1 MNHNS and CDR2 SASEGT come from the germline V gene. This CDR3 has 16 amino acids. Trimming stripped 3 bases from V and 1 base from J, with 16 bases between. The CDR3 spells CASSDFRSGGSYEQYF. DNA for the CDR3: TGTGCCAGCAGTGATTTCAGGTCCGGAGGGTCCTACGAGCAGTACTTC.

The V call is TRBV9, the J call TRBJ1-2, with 9 bases fitting TRBD1. J gave up 1 base and V 0 bases, and 4 bases lay outside the gene matches. Germline CDR1 and CDR2: SGDLS and YYNGEE. This CDR3 is built from 16 residues. CDR3: CASSVGGQGNNYGYTF. The CDR3 nucleotides read TGTGCCAGCAGCGTAGGGGGACAGGGTAATAACTATGGCTACACCTTC.

This clonotype was counted a single time. This chain connects TRBV6-8 to TRBJ2-7; D possibly matches TRBD1 or TRBD2 (6 bases each). V shed 2 bases and J shed 0 bases, with 11 bases lying between them. The CDR3 contains 15 residues. Germline CDR1 reads MNHGY; CDR2 reads SAAAGT. The CDR3 sequence: CASSYVGGSSYEQYV. CDR3 sequence (DNA): TGTGCCAGCAGTTACGTCGGGGGCAGCTCCTACGAGCAGTACGTC.

The J gene is TRBJ2-7, the V gene TRBV13; TRBD1 or TRBD2 may be the D gene (5 bases each). Per germline, CDR1 PRHDT and CDR2 FYEKMQ (reference sequence). With 0 bases removed from V and 1 base from J, the gap between germline ends came to 13 bases. This CDR3 is built from 16 residues. The chain's CDR3 is CASSLGAGTPSYEQYF. In DNA form, the CDR3 reads TGTGCCAGCAGCTTAGGCGCCGGGACGCCTTCCTACGAGCAGTACTTC.

The chain links TRBV28 to TRBJ1-2, with TRBD1 matching over 7 bases. The CDR3 covers 11 residues. J gave up 7 bases and V 6 bases, and 2 bases lay outside the gene matches. From germline, CDR1 is MDHEN and CDR2 SYDVKM. CDR3 nucleotide sequence: TGTGCCAGCAGGAGGGGGCTTGGCTACACCTTC. Its translation is CASRRGLGYTF.

The rearrangement links TRBV27 to TRBJ2-1; 8 bases line up with TRBD1. The length of the CDR3 is 15 residues. V was clipped by 5 bases and J by 8 bases; unmatched bases: 11. Germline CDR1 and CDR2: MNHEY and SMNVEV (reference sequence). The CDR3 DNA is TGTGCCAGCAGTCCCTCAGGGGGCGTTATGTATGAGCAGTTCTTC. This encodes CASSPSGGVMYEQFF.

The chain carries TRBV6-1 and TRBJ1-1; D is unresolved. Trimming removed 7 bases from V and 2 bases from J, with 11 bases in between. CDR1 is MNHNS and CDR2 is SASEGT in the germline V gene. This CDR3 is 13 amino acids long. The CDR3 region is CASKRALNTEAFF. The CDR3 DNA reads TGTGCCAGCAAGCGGGCCCTAAACACTGAAGCTTTCTTT.

The rearrangement joins TRBV10-3 to TRBJ2-5; D is undetermined. Trimming took 6 bases from V and 5 from J, leaving 10 bases between them. CDR3 length: 12 residues. Germline CDR1 reads ENHRY; CDR2 reads SYGVKD. The CDR3 nucleotides read TGTGCCATCAGAAACGAACGGGAGACCCAGTACTTC. Its protein is CAIRNERETQYF.